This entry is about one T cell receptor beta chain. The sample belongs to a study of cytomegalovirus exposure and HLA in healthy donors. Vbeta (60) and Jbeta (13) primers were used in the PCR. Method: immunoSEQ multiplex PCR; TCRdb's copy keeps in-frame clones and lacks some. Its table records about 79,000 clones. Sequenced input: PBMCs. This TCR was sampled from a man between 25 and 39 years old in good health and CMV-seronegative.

The CDR3 loop is CASSLTVASGRHEQFF. CDR3 DNA: TGTGCCAGCAGCTTAACGGTAGCTAGCGGGAGGCATGAGCAGTTCTTC. The V and J genes are TRBV7-3 and TRBJ2-1; TRBD2 matches at 11 bases. The CDR3 spans 16 residues. Germline trimming cut 0 bases from V and 8 bases from J; bases unmatched to any gene: 6. Germline V CDR1 and CDR2: SGHTA, FQGTGA.